This entry lists 28 T cell receptor beta chains sequenced from one sample in a study of T cells in Graves' hyperthyroidism and ophthalmopathy. Amplification targeted TCR beta CDR3 regions from RNA transcripts. First-round RT-PCR with HTBI primers amplified the TCR CDR3 region. MiXCR was run by TCRdb on the multiplex PCR reads, yielding one entry per CDR3 protein. The sample has about 420,000 distinct CDR3 sequences; roughly 15% are singletons. Sample: blood. The origin of the receptors is a woman aged 18-29 years with Graves' hyperthyroidism.

At least ten counts were recorded for this clonotype. This chain joins TRBV9 and TRBJ1-5; D is ambiguous. Germline CDR1 is SGDLS and CDR2 is YYNGEE. Trimming took off 0 bases at V and 7 bases at J, with 14 bases between the two ends. This CDR3 has 15 amino acids. Here the CDR3 DNA reads TGTGCCAGCAGCGTAGGAGGAGGGTCCGGACAGCCCCAGCATTTT. It specifies CASSVGGGSGQPQHF.

The chain recombines TRBV15 with TRBJ2-5; TRBD2 aligns across 11 bases. The V gene end was trimmed by 3 bases and the J gene end by 0 bases; junction bases not matched to a gene: 3. The CDR3 consists of 16 residues. Germline-derived CDR1 and CDR2 are LNHNV and YYDKDF (reference sequence). CDR3 sequence reads: CATSSRGLADQETQYF. The CDR3 bases are TGTGCCACCAGCAGCCGGGGACTAGCGGACCAAGAGACCCAGTACTTC.

This clonotype was seen many times. This chain uses TRBV6-2 or TRBV6-3 with TRBJ2-1; 9 bases map to TRBD2. CDR1 and CDR2 (germline): MNHEY, SVGEGT. V dropped 6 bases and J dropped 7; count of bases not matched to a gene: 7. There are 14 residues in the CDR3. The CDR3 sequence is CASRRLAEVNEQFF. CDR3 coding DNA: TGTGCCAGCAGAAGACTAGCGGAAGTGAATGAGCAGTTCTTC.

There are a few counts of this clonotype. The genes are TRBV27 and TRBJ2-5; 11 bases map to TRBD1. J was trimmed by 5 bases and V by 5 bases; bases with no gene match: 10. Germline loops: CDR1 MNHEY, CDR2 SMNVEV (reference sequence). This CDR3 contains 16 residues. CDR3 sequence: CASSALGQGASETQYF. Here the CDR3 DNA reads TGTGCCAGCAGTGCCTTAGGACAGGGGGCATCGGAGACCCAGTACTTC.

This clonotype was found many times. V and J are TRBV15 and TRBJ2-5, with 7 bases identical to TRBD2. Losses at the gene ends were 2 bases for V and 4 bases for J; bases not matched to a gene: 13. CDR1 is LNHNV and CDR2 is YYDKDF in the germline V gene (reference sequence). This CDR3 contains 17 residues. The CDR3 sequence is CATSRTKWGGGGETQYF. For the CDR3, the DNA is TGTGCCACCAGCAGAACCAAGTGGGGCGGCGGGGGAGAGACCCAGTACTTC.

This clonotype was recorded at least ten times. The chain recombines TRBV11-1 with TRBJ2-3; D is undetermined. The V and J ends lost 1 base and 0 bases respectively, with 11 bases between them. Germline assignment: CDR1 SGHAT and CDR2 FQDESV (reference sequence). The CDR3 consists of 16 residues. CDR3 in amino acids: CASSLEATASTDTQYF. The CDR3 nucleotides are TGTGCCAGCAGCTTAGAAGCGACCGCTAGCACAGATACGCAGTATTTT.

The CDR3 sequence: CASSPGLAPPGPGYTF. CDR3 DNA: TGTGCCAGCAGCCCAGGATTGGCTCCCCCGGGTCCTGGCTACACCTTC. This sequence joins TRBV7-2 and TRBJ1-2; no definite D call. V shed 5 bases and J shed 7 bases, with 23 bases lying between them. The V gene's germline CDR1 is SGHTA and CDR2 FQGNSA. The CDR3 is 16 residues long.

This clonotype was found many times. The V call is TRBV11-3, the J call TRBJ2-1; TRBD2 agrees at 9 bases. J was trimmed by 9 bases and V by 0 bases; bases with no gene match: 6. CDR3 length equals 15 residues. Germline CDR1 SGHNT, CDR2 YENEEA. The CDR3 region is CASSLDGGRAVEQFF. In DNA form, the CDR3 reads TGTGCCAGCAGCTTAGATGGCGGGAGGGCCGTTGAGCAGTTCTTC. Looking up the rest from reference TRBV11-3 and TRBJ2-1 gives the full variable domain: EAGVVQSPRYKIIEKKQPVAFWCNPISGHNTLYWYLQNLGQGPELLIRYENEEAVDDSQLPKDRFSAERLKGVDSTLKIQPAELGDSAVYLCASSLDGGRAVEQFFGPGTRLTVL.

This clonotype was found a few times. The rearrangement uses TRBV19 and TRBJ1-1; D may be TRBD1 (6 bases). This CDR3 has 15 amino acids. Trimming stripped 6 bases from V and 1 base from J, with 15 bases between. CDR1 and CDR2 (germline): LNHDA, SQIVND (reference sequence). CDR3 coding DNA: TGTGCCAGTAGCCTTTTGGCAGGGGAGAACACTGAAGCTTTCTTT. As protein: CASSLLAGENTEAFF.

This clonotype is a singleton in its sample. The chain joins TRBV3-1 to TRBJ2-3; 10 positions agree with TRBD2. The V gene's germline CDR1 is LGHDT and CDR2 YNNKEL (reference sequence). Losses at the gene ends were 1 base for V and 4 bases for J; bases not matched to a gene: 5. The CDR3 is made up of 16 amino acids. For the CDR3, the DNA is TGTGCCAGCAGCCAAGGGAATCTAGCGGGAGCAGATACGCAGTATTTT. Translation: CASSQGNLAGADTQYF.

The table lists this clonotype with many counts. The rearrangement joins TRBV5-1 to TRBJ1-1; D unclear. V was clipped by 7 bases and J by 3 bases, with 7 bases between them. The CDR3 is 11 amino acids. Germline V gene sequence: CDR1 SGHRS, CDR2 YFSETQ. Here the CDR3 DNA reads TGCGCCAGCCTGACTGACACTGAAGCTTTCTTT. This sequence encodes CASLTDTEAFF.

The table lists this clonotype with many counts. This chain links TRBV4-1 with TRBJ2-1; D perhaps matches TRBD1 (6 bases). V lost 2 bases and J 9 bases, leaving 11 bases between the germline ends. The CDR3 extends over 13 amino acids. Per germline, CDR1 MGHRA and CDR2 YSYEKL. The CDR3 coding sequence is TGCGCCAGCAGCCAATCCCAGGGGATTGAGCAGTTCTTC. This sequence encodes CASSQSQGIEQFF.

Ten or more counts support this clonotype. This chain uses TRBV12-3 or TRBV12-4 with TRBJ2-5; D gene uncertain. CDR3 length equals 14 residues. V lost 1 base, J lost 5 bases, and 11 bases lay in between. In nucleotides, the CDR3 is TGTGCCAGCAGTTTAGGTGGGTTACCGGAGACCCAGTACTTC. Amino acid sequence: CASSLGGLPETQYF.

The chain joins TRBV7-9 to TRBJ2-1, with TRBD1 as a possible D gene (6 bases). This CDR3 comprises 14 residues. Germline V CDR1 and CDR2: SEHNR, FQNEAQ (reference sequence). Trimming removed 5 bases from V and 5 bases from J, with 13 bases in between. The CDR3, as DNA: TGTGCCAGCAGCCAAGTGCCAGGGGACAATGAGCAGTTCTTC. This translates into CASSQVPGDNEQFF.

This clonotype occurred many times. This chain links TRBV7-2 with TRBJ1-1; 7 bases line up with TRBD1. Germline V gives CDR1 SGHTA, CDR2 FQGNSA. The CDR3 is 15 amino acids. After removal of 3 bases from V and 1 base from J, the junction contained 5 bases not matched to a gene. This chain's CDR3 is CASSFPGQPNTEAFF. For the CDR3, the DNA is TGTGCCAGCAGCTTCCCGGGACAGCCGAACACTGAAGCTTTCTTT.

This clonotype was recorded at least ten times. This chain joins TRBV27 and TRBJ2-3; 7 positions agree with TRBD2. Germline trimming cut 3 bases from V and 2 bases from J; bases unmatched to any gene: 11. CDR1 MNHEY and CDR2 SMNVEV come from the germline V gene (reference sequence). The CDR3 loop spans 17 amino acids. The CDR3 loop is CASSLIGGSINTDTQYF. The CDR3 DNA is TGTGCCAGCAGTTTGATTGGCGGGAGTATTAACACAGATACGCAGTATTTT.

The chain recombines TRBV2 with TRBJ2-1, with 13 bases matching TRBD2. Germline V CDR1 and CDR2: SNHLY, FYNNEI. The CDR3 has 18 residues. The trim removed 7 bases at V and 2 bases at J, leaving 11 bases unmatched. CDR3 protein: CASKTGTSGIRPYNEQFF. In nucleotides, the CDR3 is TGTGCCAGCAAAACCGGGACTAGCGGGATCCGACCCTACAATGAGCAGTTCTTC.

This rearrangement joins TRBV28 to TRBJ1-5; D gene ambiguous. The ends were cut back, 2 bases at V and 3 bases at J, with 5 bases in the middle. CDR3 length equals 13 residues. Per germline, CDR1 MDHEN and CDR2 SYDVKM. CDR3 in amino acids: CASSLPDNQPQHF. The CDR3 region has the DNA TGTGCCAGCAGTTTACCTGACAATCAGCCCCAGCATTTT.

The chain joins TRBV6-1 to TRBJ2-5, with 7 bases that match TRBD1. CDR3 size: 14 residues. Germline CDR1 MNHNS, CDR2 SASEGT. Trimming cost V 10 bases and J 5 bases; bases outside gene matches: 13. In nucleotides, the CDR3 is TGTGCCACTACAGCGAAGGGGGCTCGGGAGACCCAGTACTTC. Its protein is CATTAKGARETQYF.

This clonotype was counted ten times or more. The J gene is TRBJ2-7, the V gene TRBV27; D remains ambiguous. Germline values: CDR1 MNHEY, CDR2 SMNVEV (reference sequence). This CDR3 region has 13 residues. With 6 bases removed from V and 1 base from J, the gap between germline ends came to 10 bases. As DNA, the CDR3 is TGTGCCAGCAGACCCGGACGGTCCTACGAGCAGTACTTC. This codes for CASRPGRSYEQYF.

This clonotype was counted at least ten times. The chain recombines TRBV11-2 with TRBJ2-1, with a possible D match to TRBD1 (6 bases). The germline V and J ends were trimmed by 5 bases and 5 bases, with 19 bases remaining between them. The CDR3 totals 16 residues. Looked up from germline, CDR1 is SGHAT and CDR2 is FQNNGV. CDR3 loop: CASSTRQSGQNNEQFF. The DNA of the CDR3 is TGTGCCAGCAGCACTCGACAATCGGGACAAAACAATGAGCAGTTCTTC.

This clonotype was detected ten times or more. This chain links TRBV2 with TRBJ1-6; TRBD1 aligns across 7 bases. V was pared by 10 bases and J by 8 bases, with 5 bases of the junction left unmatched. The germline CDR1 and CDR2 sequences are SNHLY and FYNNEI. This CDR3 has 12 residues. The CDR3 spells CATGTVDSPLHF. In DNA form, the CDR3 reads TGTGCCACTGGGACAGTCGATTCACCCCTCCACTTT.

The genes are TRBV20-1 and TRBJ1-6; D not certain. The V gene lost 6 bases and the J gene lost 1 base, with 7 bases spanning the gap. Germline loops: CDR1 DFQATT, CDR2 SNEGSKA (reference sequence). The CDR3 covers 13 residues. The CDR3 DNA reads as TGCAGTGCCGCGGGATCCTATAATTCACCCCTCCACTTT. This gives the protein CSAAGSYNSPLHF.

This clonotype was counted between two and nine times. The chain employs TRBV20-1 and TRBJ1-4; 8 nucleotides align to TRBD1. Germline V gene lookup returns CDR1 DFQATT and CDR2 SNEGSKA (reference sequence). The CDR3 covers 17 residues. V lost 2 bases, J lost 4 bases, and 12 bases stayed unmatched. The CDR3 region is CSARRPTPGQVNEKLFF. The DNA of the CDR3 is TGCAGTGCTAGACGCCCGACCCCGGGACAGGTTAATGAAAAACTGTTTTTT.

Concerning this clonotype: A read error may account for a junction end that differs from germline. This chain links TRBV5-5 with TRBJ2-5; 7 bases agree with TRBD1. Germline V gene sequence: CDR1 SGHKS, CDR2 YYEKEE (reference sequence). The CDR3 totals 15 residues. The CDR3 protein is CASSQEGRGTETQYF. The CDR3 bases are TGCGCCAGCAGCCAAGAAGGCAGGGGGACAGAGACCCAGTACTTC.

The genes are TRBV19 and TRBJ2-7; TRBD1 matches 11 bases. The junction had 6 bases not matched to a gene; V was cut back by 4 bases and J by 4 bases. Per germline, CDR1 LNHDA and CDR2 SQIVND (reference sequence). This CDR3 comprises 15 residues. The CDR3 spells CASSKPGQGVYEQYF. CDR3 bases: TGTGCCAGTAGTAAACCGGGACAGGGGGTGTACGAGCAGTACTTC.

At least ten counts were recorded for this clonotype. The rearrangement joins TRBV30 to TRBJ1-2; D may be TRBD1 (6 bases). Germline CDR1 and CDR2: GTSNPN and SVGIG (reference sequence). V dropped 2 bases and J dropped 5 bases, with 21 bases sitting between them. There are 16 residues in the CDR3. The CDR3 nucleotides read TGTGCCTGGAGTTATCACAAAGTAAGGGGGAATTATGGCTACACCTTC. The encoded protein is CAWSYHKVRGNYGYTF.

The CDR3 nucleotides are TGTGCCAGCAGCCCGACTAGCGGGAGAGATGAGCAGTTCTTC. As protein: CASSPTSGRDEQFF. The chain employs TRBV7-6 and TRBJ2-1, with 12 bases lining up with TRBD2. Germline V gene sequence: CDR1 SGHVS, CDR2 FNYEAQ. The CDR3 length is 14 residues. V trimming: 5 bases; J trimming: 8 bases; junction bases outside the gene matches: 4.